This T cell receptor beta chain was recorded in a study of T cell responses to AZD1222 COVID-19 vaccine. Study background: Investigators merged groups given second doses at roughly 4 or roughly 12 weeks. Study-level results: Once two AZD1222 doses were given, Spike-specific TCR breadth and depth went up. Among the donors, most were white British and more were female, and clonal diversity was possibly underestimated. Reportedly, nearly half of unique spike TCRs recognized epitopes outside B.1.351/B.1.1.7 mutations.

Measured with immunoSEQ multiplex PCR; TCRdb has only the in-frame clones, and not every one. The sample has some 150,000 clones, approximately 91% seen once; the top ten hold 1.5% to 2%. As regards this clone: No antigen is known for it.

V shed 7 bases and J shed 2 bases, with 10 bases lying between them. CDR3 length: 14 amino acids. Germline CDR1 and CDR2: KGHDR and SFDVKD. The source was peripheral blood, collected on day 0 of AZD1222 vaccination. The clonotype was recovered from an adult in good health. V and J are TRBV24-1 and TRBJ2-2; a weak D match, TRBD2 (6 bases). CDR3 nucleotide sequence: TGTGCCACCAGAGGAGGGGTCAACACCGGGGAGCTGTTTTTT. It specifies CATRGGVNTGELFF.